This TCR beta chain derives from a study of T cell responses to AZD1222 COVID-19 vaccine. Study-wide results and caveats: Regions 160-218 and 743-854 dominated among vaccine-associated CD4 TCRs spanning spike. Reportedly, nearly half of unique spike TCRs recognized epitopes outside B.1.351/B.1.1.7 mutations. It should be noted that donors were predominantly white British and more often female, and clonal diversity was possibly underestimated.

The repertoire was sequenced with immunoSEQ multiplex PCR; TCRdb's copy has only in-frame clones and lacks some. The table includes about 140,000 clones, more than 75% detected once. A note on this clone: The antigen is unknown.

The CDR3 runs to 14 residues. From germline, CDR1 is SGHRS and CDR2 YFSETQ. V lost 3 bases, J lost 4 bases, and 14 bases lay in between. The V call is TRBV5-1, the J call TRBJ2-7; either TRBD1 or TRBD2 may fit D (5 bases each). The specimen comprised peripheral blood, sampled on day 0 of AZD1222 vaccination. The sequence came from an adult in good health. CDR3 region: CASSSTGTQYEQYF. Here the CDR3 DNA reads TGCGCCAGCAGCTCAACCGGGACCCAATACGAGCAGTACTTC.